The clone carrying this TCR beta chain has only a few counts. Its specificity is unknown. TCRdb independently ran MiXCR on the reads; one entry per CDR3 protein. The top ten hold about 14% of the sample, which has about 890,000 distinct CDR3 sequences, 30% to 40% seen once. The CDR3 is 13 residues long. CDR1 is SQVTM, CDR2 ANQGSEA, per germline. The V end was cut by 6 bases, the J end by 5 bases, with 15 bases between. The data derive from a study of T cell repertoires in cytomegalovirus infection. This chain links TRBV29-1 with TRBJ2-3; tentatively, D is TRBD2 (5 bases). This TCR was sampled from a human donor in good health (CMV status not recorded). Some clones in this sample may be carry-over from other donors' samples. The material sequenced was cultured CD8+ T cells from PBMCs, taken from culture after CMV antigen stimulation. CDR3 sequence reads: CSVPALAKDTQYF. In DNA form, the CDR3 reads TGCAGCGTCCCGGCGCTAGCAAAAGATACGCAGTATTTT.